The source of this TCR beta chain is a study of control samples from healthy donors and cancer patients. Sequencing was performed with immunoSEQ multiplex PCR; in TCRdb, only in-frame clones are kept and a portion is missing. The table records 85,000 to 90,000 clones, about 89% of them present only once. Trimming removed 4 bases from V and 7 bases from J; junction bases left unmatched: 4. Germline CDR1 is MNHEY and CDR2 is SVGAGI. There are 14 residues in the CDR3. This TCR was recovered from a woman aged 50 to 60 with colorectal cancer. Sequenced: PBMCs. The V and J genes are TRBV6-5 and TRBJ1-4; 9 nucleotides match TRBD1. The CDR3 here is CASSSGQGVEKLFF. The CDR3, as DNA: TGTGCCAGCAGTTCGGGACAGGGAGTTGAAAAACTGTTTTTT.